The 30 T cell receptor beta chains below were found in one sample sequenced in a study of T cells in Graves' hyperthyroidism and ophthalmopathy. TCR beta CDR3 region amplification was performed from RNA transcripts. TCR CDR3 underwent first-round RT-PCR with the HTBI primer set. MiXCR, run by TCRdb on the multiplex PCR reads, gives a single entry per CDR3 protein. The sample yields roughly 280,000 distinct CDR3 sequences, roughly 22% seen once. Material: blood. The receptors stem from a young man with Graves' ophthalmopathy.

The table lists this clonotype with many counts. This rearrangement joins TRBV20-1 to TRBJ2-1; D is possibly TRBD2 (6 bases). Germline CDR1 DFQATT, CDR2 SNEGSKA (reference sequence). Deletions cut 6 bases from V and 0 bases from J, with 15 bases between. This CDR3 region has 15 residues. The DNA for the CDR3 is TGCAGTGCACAAGATGCCGGGAGCTCCTACAATGAGCAGTTCTTC. Translation: CSAQDAGSSYNEQFF.

This clonotype was counted once. The CDR3: CASSYPPGTSGRSPHEQYF. The DNA of the CDR3 is TGTGCCAGCAGTTACCCGCCCGGGACTAGCGGGAGATCCCCCCACGAGCAGTACTTC. The chain employs TRBV6-9 and TRBJ2-7, with 14 positions matching TRBD2. The CDR3 loop spans 19 amino acids. Germline-derived CDR1 and CDR2 are MNHGY and SVAAGI. Trimming took 3 bases from V and 5 from J; bases not matched to a gene: 15.

This clonotype has more than one count but fewer than ten. The chain carries TRBV10-2 and TRBJ2-5, with 9 positions matching TRBD2. CDR1 and CDR2 from the germline V gene are WSHSY and SAAADI. This CDR3 spans 14 amino acids. The V segment lost 7 bases and the J segment 4 bases; nucleotides outside the gene matches: 7. The CDR3 DNA reads as TGCGCCAGCAAGATAGCGGGAGTGAGAGAGACCCAGTACTTC. Encoded protein: CASKIAGVRETQYF.

The genes are TRBV19 and TRBJ1-5; D unresolved. In germline, CDR1 is LNHDA, CDR2 SQIVND (reference sequence). This CDR3 contains 15 residues. The V end was cut by 5 bases, the J end by 2 bases, with 13 bases between. The CDR3 region has the DNA TGTGCCAGTAGTTTCCTACCGGTTGGCAATCAGCCCCAGCATTTT. This codes for CASSFLPVGNQPQHF.

The gene calls are TRBV12-3 or TRBV12-4 and TRBJ1-1; the D is unclear. The germline V and J ends were trimmed by 1 base and 10 bases, with 4 bases remaining between them. There are 10 residues in the CDR3. In nucleotides, the CDR3 is TGTGCCAGCAGTTTAGGGGGAGCTTTCTTT. This encodes CASSLGGAFF.

This clonotype occurred a few times. V gene TRBV28 combines with J gene TRBJ2-6; no clear D. This CDR3 spans 15 amino acids. The germline V gene has CDR1 MDHEN and CDR2 SYDVKM. The V end lost 6 bases, the J end lost 0 bases, and 9 bases lay between the germline ends. The CDR3, as DNA: TGTGCCAGCAGAGGACGTCTCTCTGGGGCCAACGTCCTGACTTTC. It codes for CASRGRLSGANVLTF.

This chain uses TRBV30 with TRBJ2-7; D remains unclear. The CDR3 is 15 amino acids. Trimming pared 4 bases from V and 6 bases from J, leaving 22 bases between. Germline loops: CDR1 GTSNPN, CDR2 SVGIG (reference sequence). The CDR3 reads CAWKGVGWVIGEQYF. The CDR3 DNA reads as TGTGCCTGGAAGGGTGTGGGGTGGGTTATTGGCGAGCAGTACTTC.

The rearrangement uses TRBV6-1 and TRBJ2-7; 13 nucleotides match TRBD2. In germline, CDR1 is MNHNS, CDR2 SASEGT. The CDR3 length is 17 residues. V shed 6 bases and J 3 bases; nucleotides not matched to a gene: 11. The CDR3 nucleotides read TGTGCCAGCAGACCCCGGACTAGCGGGAGTTCCGTCTACGAGCAGTACTTC. It specifies CASRPRTSGSSVYEQYF.

In its sample, this clonotype was seen many times. The chain recombines TRBV2 with TRBJ1-5, with TRBD1 identical over 7 bases. The J segment lost 7 bases and the V segment lost 3 bases, leaving 6 bases of the junction unmatched. The CDR3 has 14 residues. Germline V gives CDR1 SNHLY, CDR2 FYNNEI. CDR3 nucleotides: TGTGCCAGCAGTGACGACAGGGTTCGGCAGCCCCAGCATTTT. Translating it yields CASSDDRVRQPQHF.

The gene calls are TRBV20-1 and TRBJ2-5, with 8 positions matching TRBD1. CDR1 and CDR2 from the germline V gene are DFQATT and SNEGSKA (reference sequence). This CDR3 comprises 11 residues. CDR3 DNA: TGCAGCAGGGGGCGCGGGGAGACCCAGTACTTC. This gives the protein CSRGRGETQYF.

The chain recombines TRBV7-2 with TRBJ2-3; D uncertain. V shed 7 bases and J shed 1 base, with 6 bases lying between them. The CDR3 spans 12 residues. The V gene's germline CDR1 is SGHTA and CDR2 FQGNSA. CDR3 in amino acids: CASIAGTDTQYF. As DNA, the CDR3 is TGTGCCAGCATAGCAGGCACAGATACGCAGTATTTT.

This clonotype was observed at least ten times. The chain joins TRBV18 to TRBJ2-5; D is uncertain. The length of the CDR3 is 11 residues. V lost 6 bases to trimming and J lost 1 base, with 3 bases between them. CDR1 is KGHSH and CDR2 is LQKENI in the germline V gene. The CDR3 nucleotides are TGTGCCAGCTCGCCCCAAGAGACCCAGTACTTC. Translating gives CASSPQETQYF.

This clonotype occurred many times. V gene TRBV20-1 combines with J gene TRBJ1-1; D may be TRBD1 (6 bases). Trimming shortened V by 6 bases and J by 7 bases, and 18 bases separated the two germline ends. The CDR3 runs 13 residues. The V gene's germline CDR1 is DFQATT and CDR2 SNEGSKA (reference sequence). The CDR3, as DNA: TGCAGTGCACCTGGGGGCCGCCGGTATGAAGCTTTCTTT. This sequence encodes CSAPGGRRYEAFF.

This clonotype came up a few times. The rearrangement links TRBV12-3 or TRBV12-4 to TRBJ1-6; D is unclear. The CDR3 extends over 17 amino acids. Trimming took 5 bases from V and 10 from J, leaving 24 bases between them. DNA of the CDR3: TGTGCCAGCAGTCCGAGTAACCCGGCCCCACGAGGGTCACCCCTCCACTTT. Its protein is CASSPSNPAPRGSPLHF.

There are a few counts of this clonotype. The V call is TRBV5-1, the J call TRBJ1-6; D may be TRBD1 (5 bases). CDR3 size: 15 residues. CDR1 is SGHRS and CDR2 is YFSETQ in the germline V gene. Trimming cost V 4 bases and J 8 bases, with 16 bases left between them. DNA for the CDR3: TGCGCCAGCAGCACCGGGACGGGCCGATATTCACCCCTCCACTTT. This translates into CASSTGTGRYSPLHF.

J is TRBJ1-4 and V is TRBV20-1, with D maybe TRBD1 (6 bases). Per germline, CDR1 DFQATT and CDR2 SNEGSKA (reference sequence). This CDR3 has 15 residues. Trimming took off 0 bases at V and 7 bases at J, with 15 bases between the two ends. The CDR3 sequence: CSARDPRGASEKLFF. The CDR3 nucleotides are TGCAGTGCTAGAGATCCCCGGGGGGCAAGTGAAAAACTGTTTTTT.

This sequence joins TRBV5-1 and TRBJ2-1; D perhaps matches TRBD2 (5 bases). V dropped 2 bases and J dropped 5 bases, with 14 bases sitting between them. The CDR3 sequence is 15 residues long. The germline CDR1 and CDR2 sequences are SGHRS and YFSETQ. Here the CDR3 reads CASSLELVRDNEQFF. In nucleotides, the CDR3 is TGCGCCAGCAGCTTAGAACTAGTTAGGGACAATGAGCAGTTCTTC. Based on the CDR3 plus reference TRBV5-1 and TRBJ2-1, the full variable domain is KAGVTQTPRYLIKTRGQQVTLSCSPISGHRSVSWYQQTPGQGLQFLFEYFSETQRNKGNFPGRFSGRQFSNSRSEMNVSTLELGDSALYLCASSLELVRDNEQFFGPGTRLTVL.

This clonotype was seen more than once but under ten times. The J gene is TRBJ2-1, the V gene TRBV18; D tentatively reads TRBD1 or TRBD2 (5 bases each). Germline values: CDR1 KGHSH, CDR2 LQKENI. The CDR3 consists of 13 residues. V lost 3 bases to trimming and J lost 10 bases, with 13 bases between them. The CDR3 DNA reads as TGTGCCAGCTCACCGGGACCCTCATTAGAGCAGTTCTTC. It encodes CASSPGPSLEQFF.

This clonotype came up many times. The chain joins TRBV2 to TRBJ2-1; 9 positions agree with TRBD1. The CDR3 covers 14 residues. Germline V CDR1 and CDR2: SNHLY, FYNNEI. With 6 bases clipped from V and 5 bases from J, the junction kept 5 bases outside the gene matches. The CDR3 here is CASRRQGVNNEQFF. The CDR3 coding sequence is TGTGCCAGCAGAAGACAGGGGGTTAACAATGAGCAGTTCTTC.

The sample holds many counts of this clonotype. This chain connects TRBV2 to TRBJ2-7, with TRBD2 matching over 10 bases. Germline V gene data show CDR1 as SNHLY and CDR2 as FYNNEI. V shed 4 bases and J 2 bases; nucleotides not matched to a gene: 5. CDR3 length equals 15 residues. The CDR3 DNA follows: TGTGCCAGCAGTGGATCTAGCGGGAGCACCTACGAGCAGTACTTC. It yields the protein CASSGSSGSTYEQYF. The whole variable domain, remainder taken from reference TRBV2 and TRBJ2-7, is EPEVTQTPSHQVTQMGQEVILRCVPISNHLYFYWYRQILGQKVEFLVSFYNNEISEKSEIFDDQFSVERPDGSNFTLKIRSTKLEDSAMYFCASSGSSGSTYEQYFGPGTRLTVT.

The J gene is TRBJ2-7, the V gene TRBV30; 8 bases fit TRBD2. V shed 0 bases, J shed 3 bases, and the junction held 4 bases outside the gene matches. Per germline, CDR1 GTSNPN and CDR2 SVGIG (reference sequence). The CDR3 runs to 14 residues. In DNA form, the CDR3 reads TGTGCCTGGAGTGTCGGTAGCGGGAACTACGAGCAGTACTTC. Translating it yields CAWSVGSGNYEQYF.

The J gene is TRBJ1-6, the V gene TRBV27; D is undetermined. Germline V CDR1 and CDR2: MNHEY, SMNVEV (reference sequence). This CDR3 is built from 17 residues. Trimming shortened V by 2 bases and J by 3 bases, and 14 bases separated the two germline ends. The CDR3 bases are TGTGCCAGCAGTTTACGAATCGGGTTTAACTATAATTCACCCCTCCACTTT. Translating gives CASSLRIGFNYNSPLHF.

In the case of this clonotype: Germline and junction disagree at one end, which may indicate a read error. The chain uses TRBV4-1 and TRBJ2-2; TRBD2 matches at 10 bases. CDR1 is MGHRA, CDR2 YSYEKL, per germline. The CDR3 length is 16 residues. The CDR3 nucleotides read TGTGCCAGCAACCTCGGACTAGCGGCTAACACCGGGGAGCTGTTTTTT. This translates into CASNLGLAANTGELFF.

The V and J genes are TRBV14 and TRBJ1-4; maybe TRBD1 (5 bases). CDR3 length: 16 residues. Germline CDR1 SGHDN, CDR2 FVKESK. The germline V and J ends were trimmed by 1 base and 8 bases, with 17 bases remaining between them. CDR3 nucleotide sequence: TGTGCCAGCAGCCAAGGGGCCAGGGCCGCAGTAGAAAAACTGTTTTTT. Its translation: CASSQGARAAVEKLFF.

V gene TRBV12-5 combines with J gene TRBJ2-3; 10 bases are shared with TRBD1. Looked up from germline, CDR1 is LGHNT and CDR2 is FRNRAP. CDR3 length: 16 amino acids. V lost 1 base, J lost 3 bases, and 4 bases stayed unmatched. In DNA form, the CDR3 reads TGTGCTAGTGGTTTGGGTCGGACAGGGGGAACAGATACGCAGTATTTT. It codes for CASGLGRTGGTDTQYF.

This clonotype was observed a few times. V and J are TRBV18 and TRBJ2-7; D is perhaps TRBD2 (7 bases). The V end lost 6 bases, the J end lost 9 bases, and 21 bases lay between the germline ends. CDR3 length: 14 amino acids. Per the germline V gene, CDR1 is KGHSH and CDR2 is LQKENI. DNA for the CDR3: TGTGCCAGCTCCCGCGGGGGCGGTCAGTTCGGGCAGTACTTC. It encodes CASSRGGGQFGQYF.

This clonotype was seen a handful of times. The chain carries TRBV5-6 and TRBJ2-1; the match to TRBD2 covers 12 bases. The length of the CDR3 is 17 residues. The germline V gene has CDR1 SGHDT and CDR2 YYEEEE. Unmatched junction bases numbered 6, after V lost 3 bases and J lost 2 bases. CDR3 region: CASSWVTSGRAYNEQFF. Here the CDR3 DNA reads TGTGCCAGCAGCTGGGTGACTAGCGGGAGAGCCTACAATGAGCAGTTCTTC.

This clonotype was recorded at least ten times. The chain combines TRBV7-3 with TRBJ2-3; 11 positions match TRBD2. Germline CDR1 and CDR2: SGHTA and FQGTGA. Unmatched junction bases numbered 5, after V lost 5 bases and J lost 4 bases. The CDR3 contains 15 residues. CDR3 nucleotides: TGTGCCAGCAGCGCCGGGACTAGCGGCCCAGATACGCAGTATTTT. Its protein product is CASSAGTSGPDTQYF.

The rearrangement links TRBV6-2 or TRBV6-3 to TRBJ2-7; D remains ambiguous. The CDR3 is made up of 14 amino acids. V lost 6 bases, J lost 0 bases, and 12 bases lay in between. Germline loops: CDR1 MNHEY, CDR2 SVGEGT. CDR3 region: CASSTQKSSYEQYF. Written as DNA, the CDR3 is TGTGCCAGCAGCACGCAAAAGAGCTCCTACGAGCAGTACTTC.

The chain employs TRBV7-9 and TRBJ1-1; D uncertain. This CDR3 has 13 amino acids. The V gene's germline CDR1 is SEHNR and CDR2 FQNEAQ (reference sequence). V gave up 6 bases and J gave up 5 bases, with 13 bases separating them. CDR3 nucleotide sequence: TGTGCCAGCAGTCGCTGGCCGGGTACTGAAGCTTTCTTT. Protein: CASSRWPGTEAFF.